The 12 T cell receptor beta chains below were found in one sample sequenced in a study of blood T cell repertoires in COVID-19. Some clones are missing from TCRdb's copy, which holds only in-frame ones; the method was immunoSEQ multiplex PCR. The repertoire includes 45,000 to 50,000 clones, 80% to 90% of them detected once, and less than 8.5% sits in the top ten. What was sequenced was peripheral blood. These receptors were collected from a man between 50 and 59 years old with acute or convalescent COVID-19.

The chain employs TRBV11-2 and TRBJ1-5; D is undetermined. Germline CDR1 SGHAT, CDR2 FQNNGV. V gave up 1 base and J gave up 4 bases, with 5 bases separating them. CDR3 length: 13 amino acids. In DNA, the CDR3 is TGTGCCAGCAGCTTAGGACAAAATCAGCCCCAGCATTTT. Its protein product is CASSLGQNQPQHF.

J is TRBJ1-2 and V is TRBV28, with D possibly matching TRBD1 (5 bases). Germline CDR1 reads MDHEN; CDR2 reads SYDVKM. This CDR3 has 15 residues. Between the trimmed V and J ends, which lost 3 bases and 4 bases, there was a span of 15 bases. The CDR3 is CASSFPSQGRYGYTF. The CDR3 DNA sequence: TGTGCCAGCAGTTTTCCTTCGCAGGGCCGCTATGGCTACACCTTC.

The J gene is TRBJ2-3, the V gene TRBV3-1 (or the pseudogene TRBV3-2), with TRBD2 matching 8 bases. The CDR3 runs 16 residues. The germline CDR1 and CDR2 sequences are LGHDT and YNNKEL (reference sequence). The trim removed 2 bases at V and 0 bases at J, leaving 4 bases unmatched. CDR3 protein: CASSQRGGISTDTQYF. The DNA for the CDR3 is TGTGCCAGCAGCCAACGGGGGGGGATTAGCACAGATACGCAGTATTTT.

CDR3 protein: CASSDPGQKQFF. The CDR3 DNA reads TGTGCCAGCAGTGATCCGGGACAGAAGCAGTTCTTC. This chain links TRBV25-1 with TRBJ2-1; 7 nucleotides align to TRBD1. Trimming cost V 3 bases and J 11 bases; bases outside gene matches: 4. The CDR3 is made up of 12 amino acids. Per the germline V gene, CDR1 is MGHDK and CDR2 is SYGVNS.

The chain employs TRBV30 and TRBJ2-7, with a weak D call TRBD2 (5 bases). Trimming took off 0 bases at V and 5 bases at J, with 14 bases between the two ends. This CDR3 contains 14 residues. Germline assignment: CDR1 GTSNPN and CDR2 SVGIG (reference sequence). CDR3 coding DNA: TGTGCCTGGAGTGTACGTAGCGCTGGAGACGAGCAGTACTTC. It translates to CAWSVRSAGDEQYF.

The genes are TRBV7-8 and TRBJ2-7; tentative D call: TRBD2 (6 bases). V gave up 0 bases and J gave up 3 bases, with 18 bases separating them. This CDR3 spans 17 amino acids. Germline CDR1 SGHVS, CDR2 FQNEAQ. CDR3 residues: CASSLAGGNLVGYEQYF. For the CDR3, the DNA is TGTGCCAGCAGCTTAGCGGGAGGTAACCTGGTGGGCTACGAGCAGTACTTC.

V gene TRBV7-8 combines with J gene TRBJ2-7; TRBD1 aligns across 8 bases. V was clipped by 5 bases and J by 3 bases; unmatched bases: 6. The CDR3 extends over 14 amino acids. The germline V gene has CDR1 SGHVS and CDR2 FQNEAQ. The CDR3 protein is CASSRTGTRYEQYF. The CDR3 bases are TGTGCCAGCAGCCGGACAGGGACGCGCTACGAGCAGTACTTC.

The chain has TRBV11-2 and TRBJ1-4, with D possibly TRBD1 on 5 matching bases. CDR3 size: 13 residues. In germline, CDR1 is SGHAT, CDR2 FQNNGV. Trimming left V 3 bases short and J 8 bases short, with 10 bases between. CDR3 region: CASSLGRQEKLFF. The CDR3 coding sequence is TGTGCCAGCAGCTTGGGGCGGCAGGAAAAACTGTTTTTT.

V gene TRBV3-1 (or the pseudogene TRBV3-2) combines with J gene TRBJ2-1; 7 bases align to TRBD2. Germline loops: CDR1 LGHDT, CDR2 YNNKEL (reference sequence). The CDR3 is 15 residues long. The J segment lost 8 bases and the V segment lost 1 base, leaving 8 bases of the junction unmatched. The CDR3 nucleotides are TGTGCCAGCAGCCAAGGGACTAGGTTTGACCATGAGCAGTTCTTC. The encoded protein is CASSQGTRFDHEQFF.

For the CDR3, the DNA is TGTGCCAGCAGTTTTCAGGGGATTTCACCCCTCCACTTT. It specifies CASSFQGISPLHF. The rearrangement joins TRBV3-1 (or the pseudogene TRBV3-2) to TRBJ1-6, with D perhaps TRBD1 (6 bases). This CDR3 comprises 13 residues. Looked up from germline, CDR1 is LGHDT and CDR2 is YNNKEL (reference sequence). Trimming removed 6 bases at V and 9 bases at J, with 12 bases between.

The V and J genes are TRBV7-9 and TRBJ2-5, with 7 bases matching TRBD1. The germline CDR1 and CDR2 sequences are SEHNR and FQNEAQ (reference sequence). The length of the CDR3 is 14 residues. Trimming cost V 3 bases and J 4 bases; bases outside gene matches: 5. The CDR3 protein is CASSFRDSRETQYF. The CDR3 DNA sequence: TGTGCCAGCAGCTTTAGGGACAGCAGAGAGACCCAGTACTTC.

This chain connects TRBV6-1 to TRBJ2-7; D is unresolved. V lost 2 bases to trimming and J lost 4 bases, with 9 bases between them. CDR1 is MNHNS, CDR2 SASEGT, per germline. The CDR3 runs 13 residues. The CDR3, as DNA: TGTGCCAGCAGTGAAAATCCCAATTACGAGCAGTACTTC. This codes for CASSENPNYEQYF.